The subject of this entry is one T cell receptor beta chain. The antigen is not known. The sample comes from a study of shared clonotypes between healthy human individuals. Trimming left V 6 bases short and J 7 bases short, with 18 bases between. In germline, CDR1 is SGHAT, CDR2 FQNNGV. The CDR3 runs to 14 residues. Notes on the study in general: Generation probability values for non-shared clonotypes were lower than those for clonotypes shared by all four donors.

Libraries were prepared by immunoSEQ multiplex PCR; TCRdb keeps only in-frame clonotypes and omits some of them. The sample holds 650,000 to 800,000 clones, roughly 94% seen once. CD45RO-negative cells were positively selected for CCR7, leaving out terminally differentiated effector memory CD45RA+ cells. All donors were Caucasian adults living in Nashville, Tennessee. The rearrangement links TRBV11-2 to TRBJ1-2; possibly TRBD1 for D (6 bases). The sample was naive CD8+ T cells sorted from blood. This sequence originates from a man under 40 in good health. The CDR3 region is CASSQTGFAAGYTF. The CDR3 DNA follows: TGTGCCAGCAGTCAAACAGGGTTTGCAGCTGGCTACACCTTC.